This TCR beta chain came from a study of T cell responses to AZD1222 COVID-19 vaccine. Some clones are missing from TCRdb's copy, which holds only in-frame ones; the method was immunoSEQ multiplex PCR. The sample has about 76,000 clones; roughly 90% are singletons. The CDR3 covers 13 residues. V lost 7 bases and J lost 7, with 14 bases in between. The germline gives CDR1 LNHDA, CDR2 SQIVND (reference sequence). The J gene is TRBJ2-1, the V gene TRBV19; D ambiguous. This specimen consisted of peripheral blood, obtained on day 0 of AZD1222 vaccination. This sequence originates from an adult in good health. The CDR3, as DNA: TGTGCCAGTACCCGGGCCCGTTCGAATGAGCAGTTCTTC. The encoded protein is CASTRARSNEQFF.